The T cell receptor beta chain described here comes from a study of blood T cells in healthy people across ages. A second PCR of 7 to 11 cycles used a sample-barcoded 5' primer and a J-beta primer mix. The template-switch adaptor, which had 12 random nucleotides, put a tag on each cDNA molecule. MiXCR was run by TCRdb on the 5' RACE reads, yielding one entry per CDR3 protein. The table includes about a million distinct CDR3 sequences, 51% detected once. Germline V CDR1 and CDR2: MNHEY, SMNVEV (reference sequence). The CDR3 has 14 amino acids. The V end was cut by 7 bases, the J end by 3 bases, with 12 bases between. Extractions gave at least 6 micrograms of total RNA per sample.

The TCR was taken from a woman aged 55-70 years in good health. This chain connects TRBV27 to TRBJ2-2, with D possibly being TRBD2 (6 bases). The sample comprised blood. The CDR3 loop is CASKGEVYTGELFF. The CDR3 coding sequence is TGTGCCAGCAAAGGGGAGGTGTACACCGGGGAGCTGTTTTTT.